A single sample gave rise to the 20 T cell receptor beta chains below, sequenced in a study of blood T cell repertoires in COVID-19 (dated by TCRdb to the early 2020s). The library was obtained by the immunoSEQ multiplex PCR assay. TCRdb's version of the immuneACCESS table is confined to in-frame rearrangements and falls short of the full clone set. An unresolved V gene accounts for under half of the shortfall where checked; the remainder is of unknown origin. Recorded for this sample are about 390,000 clones; more than 75% of them occurred a single time. The ten largest make up 2% to 2.5% of the sample. The specimen was peripheral blood. These receptors came from a woman in her sixties or seventies with COVID-19, enrolled during active disease.

The chain carries TRBV6-5 and TRBJ1-4; no definite D call. The CDR3 contains 15 residues. Trimming removed 0 bases at V and 8 bases at J, with 13 bases between. Per the germline V gene, CDR1 is MNHEY and CDR2 is SVGAGI. CDR3 sequence (DNA): TGTGCCAGCAGTTACTCGAGCATAAGAGGCGAAAAACTGTTTTTT. It yields the protein CASSYSSIRGEKLFF.

This clone was seen more than once but under ten times. This rearrangement joins TRBV5-4 to TRBJ1-4; TRBD1 is a possible D gene (6 bases). The V end was cut by 9 bases, the J end by 2 bases, with 11 bases between. The CDR3 spans 13 residues. Germline CDR1 SGHNT, CDR2 YYREEE (reference sequence). CDR3 DNA: TGTGCCACGGGGACACAGACTAATGAAAAACTGTTTTTT. Its protein product is CATGTQTNEKLFF.

The chain employs TRBV7-3 and TRBJ2-2; D is possibly TRBD1 (6 bases). This CDR3 has 15 amino acids. Germline values: CDR1 SGHTA, CDR2 FQGTGA. Trimming took 2 bases from V and 0 from J, leaving 7 bases between them. The CDR3 reads CASSLGGPNTGELFF. In DNA, the CDR3 is TGTGCCAGCAGCTTAGGGGGCCCGAACACCGGGGAGCTGTTTTTT.

The CDR3 protein is CASSSGQTYNEQFF. CDR3 DNA sequence: TGTGCCAGCAGCTCGGGACAGACCTACAATGAGCAGTTCTTC. The gene calls are TRBV9 and TRBJ2-1; 7 nucleotides match TRBD1. The CDR3 spans 14 residues. V trimming: 4 bases; J trimming: 2 bases; junction bases outside the gene matches: 3. Germline V gives CDR1 SGDLS, CDR2 YYNGEE.

The chain recombines TRBV7-2 with TRBJ1-3; TRBD1 matches at 9 bases. Germline V gene sequence: CDR1 SGHTA, CDR2 FQGNSA. The CDR3 is 16 amino acids. Trimming at V came to 4 bases and at J to 2 bases, leaving 6 bases not matched to a gene. The DNA for the CDR3 is TGTGCCAGCAGCTCTACCGGGACAGGGCCTGGAAACACCATATATTTT. Translating it yields CASSSTGTGPGNTIYF.

The chain links TRBV7-6 to TRBJ2-7; 9 positions agree with TRBD2. CDR3 length: 15 residues. Trimming removed 7 bases from V and 7 bases from J; junction bases left unmatched: 14. CDR1 is SGHVS and CDR2 is FNYEAQ in the germline V gene. This chain's CDR3 is CASTPRPGLALEQYF. In DNA, the CDR3 is TGTGCCAGCACCCCCCGCCCGGGACTAGCTCTTGAGCAGTACTTC.

The J gene is TRBJ2-5, the V gene TRBV6-6, with D possibly being TRBD1 (6 bases). Between the trimmed V and J ends, which lost 8 bases and 3 bases, there was a span of 13 bases. The CDR3 sequence is 13 residues long. Germline CDR1 is MNHNY and CDR2 is SVGAGI (reference sequence). CDR3 in amino acids: CASHKNREETQYF. The DNA for the CDR3 is TGTGCCAGCCACAAAAACAGGGAAGAGACCCAGTACTTC.

CDR3 in amino acids: CASSPGIYGYTF. DNA of the CDR3: TGCGCCAGCAGCCCCGGGATCTATGGCTACACCTTC. The chain combines TRBV4-1 with TRBJ1-2; D not certain. Germline V lookup: CDR1 MGHRA, CDR2 YSYEKL. Trimming removed 4 bases at V and 4 bases at J, with 7 bases between. CDR3 length: 12 amino acids.

The rearrangement links TRBV27 to TRBJ1-3; no reliable D call. The CDR3 contains 17 residues. With 5 bases removed from V and 1 base from J, the gap between germline ends came to 18 bases. Per the germline V gene, CDR1 is MNHEY and CDR2 is SMNVEV (reference sequence). CDR3 in amino acids: CASSPRPGAWSGNTIYF. The CDR3 coding sequence is TGTGCCAGCAGTCCACGCCCGGGAGCCTGGTCTGGAAACACCATATATTTT.

This clone was observed once. The rearrangement links TRBV6-5 to TRBJ1-1; 12 nucleotides line up with TRBD1. The CDR3 contains 13 residues. The germline CDR1 and CDR2 sequences are MNHEY and SVGAGI. The ends lost 6 bases at V and 10 bases at J; junction bases unmatched: 6. CDR3 nucleotides: TGTGCCAGCAGAGCTCAGGGACAGGGGGCAGCTTTCTTT. Its protein product is CASRAQGQGAAFF.

This chain uses TRBV11-2 with TRBJ1-3; maybe TRBD1 (6 bases). Trimming left V 1 base short and J 2 bases short, with 12 bases between. Germline values: CDR1 SGHAT, CDR2 FQNNGV. The CDR3 is 16 residues long. CDR3 nucleotides: TGTGCCAGCAGCTTAGCGCGGGGGGCTGCTGGAAACACCATATATTTT. Translating gives CASSLARGAAGNTIYF.

The chain's CDR3 is CASSTWTGRGSYEQYF. CDR3 nucleotides: TGTGCCAGTAGTACGTGGACAGGGCGGGGCTCCTACGAGCAGTACTTC. The chain carries TRBV19 and TRBJ2-7; 8 nucleotides align to TRBD1. The J segment lost 0 bases and the V segment lost 4 bases, leaving 8 bases of the junction unmatched. This CDR3 region has 16 residues. Germline V gene data show CDR1 as LNHDA and CDR2 as SQIVND (reference sequence).

The chain links TRBV5-1 to TRBJ1-6; weak D call: TRBD1 (5 bases). The CDR3 totals 17 residues. V shed 3 bases and J shed 0 bases, with 13 bases lying between them. Germline-derived CDR1 and CDR2 are SGHRS and YFSETQ. CDR3 residues: CASSSGLLSSYNSPLHF. The DNA of the CDR3 is TGCGCCAGCAGCTCGGGACTGCTGAGCTCCTATAATTCACCCCTCCACTTT.

This sequence joins TRBV19 and TRBJ2-1, with 10 bases that match TRBD2. Germline V gene lookup returns CDR1 LNHDA and CDR2 SQIVND (reference sequence). This CDR3 has 15 amino acids. The trim removed 6 bases at V and 5 bases at J, leaving 7 bases unmatched. As DNA, the CDR3 is TGTGCCAGTAGACTCAGCGGGGGGGCCCACAATGAGCAGTTCTTC. This gives the protein CASRLSGGAHNEQFF.

This clone appeared a few times. The rearrangement links TRBV7-9 to TRBJ1-2, with TRBD1 identical over 7 bases. Germline CDR1 and CDR2: SEHNR and FQNEAQ (reference sequence). The CDR3 is made up of 14 amino acids. V lost 9 bases, J lost 3 bases, and 10 bases stayed unmatched. The CDR3 is CASQLTGADYGYTF. CDR3 coding DNA: TGTGCCAGTCAACTTACAGGGGCCGACTATGGCTACACCTTC.

This rearrangement joins TRBV7-3 to TRBJ2-1; 8 nucleotides align to TRBD2. The CDR3 extends over 15 amino acids. Looked up from germline, CDR1 is SGHTA and CDR2 is FQGTGA. Unmatched junction bases numbered 5, after V lost 5 bases and J lost 2 bases. The CDR3 spells CASSQRAGAYNEQFF. The CDR3 bases are TGTGCCAGCAGCCAAAGAGCGGGGGCCTACAATGAGCAGTTCTTC.

The rearrangement links TRBV9 to TRBJ1-2; TRBD1 might be the D (5 bases). The germline CDR1 and CDR2 sequences are SGDLS and YYNGEE. The CDR3 has 15 amino acids. Trimming cost V 0 bases and J 0 bases, with 9 bases left between them. The CDR3 reads CASSVAGSANYGYTF. CDR3 bases: TGTGCCAGCAGCGTAGCAGGGTCAGCTAACTATGGCTACACCTTC. The entire variable domain, with the rest obtained from reference TRBV9 and TRBJ1-2, is as follows: DSGVTQTPKHLITATGQRVTLRCSPRSGDLSVYWYQQSLDQGLQFLIQYYNGEERAKGNILERFSAQQFPDLHSELNLSSLELGDSALYFCASSVAGSANYGYTFGSGTRLTVV.

CDR3 bases: TGCGCCAGCAGTCAGAGGCAATCGAACACCGGGGAGCTGTTTTTT. Its translation: CASSQRQSNTGELFF. The V call is TRBV5-1, the J call TRBJ2-2; D gene unclear. Trimming took 5 bases from V and 0 from J, leaving 11 bases between them. Germline CDR1 reads SGHRS; CDR2 reads YFSETQ. The CDR3 is 15 residues long.

The rearrangement uses TRBV20-1 and TRBJ1-2; a weak D match, TRBD1 (5 bases). The CDR3 spans 13 residues. From germline, CDR1 is DFQATT and CDR2 SNEGSKA (reference sequence). V lost 3 bases and J 1 base, leaving 9 bases between the germline ends. The CDR3, as DNA: TGCAGTGCTAGTCGGGGGTATAACTATGGCTACACCTTC. This codes for CSASRGYNYGYTF.

J is TRBJ1-2 and V is TRBV6-1, with TRBD1 as a possible D gene (6 bases). This CDR3 spans 15 amino acids. Trimming stripped 0 bases from V and 5 bases from J, with 13 bases between. Germline V gives CDR1 MNHNS, CDR2 SASEGT. CDR3 in amino acids: CASSEAKGGRYGYTF. In nucleotides, the CDR3 is TGTGCCAGCAGTGAAGCGAAAGGGGGTCGGTATGGCTACACCTTC.